This TCR beta chain originates from a study of CD8 T cells in ankylosing spondylitis. Study-level findings and limits: The authors reported significant enrichment of disease-linked clones in matched ankylosing spondylitis synovial fluid.

TCRdb re-called the 5' RACE reads through MiXCR, storing one row per CDR3 protein. Of some 29,000 distinct CDR3 sequences listed, more than 5.5% are singletons. The table lists this clonotype with many counts. The antigen is unknown. The germline V gene encodes CDR1 DFQATT and CDR2 SNEGSKA (reference sequence). V lost 6 bases and J 2 bases, leaving 26 bases between the germline ends. The CDR3 runs 17 residues. The chain carries TRBV20-1 and TRBJ2-7, with D perhaps matching TRBD2 (6 bases). The receptor was derived from a male donor with ankylosing spondylitis or in good health (not recorded which). Sequenced input: blood, either unsorted or a sorted T cell fraction (not recorded which). This CDR3 reads CSASQGLNPSNTYEQYF. The CDR3 DNA follows: TGCAGTGCCTCGCAGGGACTTAACCCTTCCAATACCTACGAGCAGTACTTC.